This entry lists 27 T cell receptor beta chains sequenced from one sample in a study of blood T cells in healthy people across ages. The use of a sample-barcoded 5' primer and a J-beta primer mix characterized a second PCR of roughly 7 to 12 cycles. In TCRdb, the 5' RACE reads were re-called with MiXCR into one record per CDR3 protein. The table has 1.5 million to 2 million distinct CDR3 sequences, approximately 50% seen once; the top ten hold around 2.1%. Input material: blood. The source is a woman aged 40-49 years in good health.

The table lists this clonotype with a few counts. This chain connects TRBV5-1 to TRBJ2-5, with D unclear. Germline V gene sequence: CDR1 SGHRS, CDR2 YFSETQ. This CDR3 contains 14 residues. Trimming pared 2 bases from V and 2 bases from J, leaving 10 bases between. CDR3 coding DNA: TGCGCCAGCAGCTTCGCCAGTGGGCAAGAGACCCAGTACTTC. Protein: CASSFASGQETQYF. Using reference TRBV5-1 and TRBJ2-5 for the parts outside the CDR3, the full variable domain is KAGVTQTPRYLIKTRGQQVTLSCSPISGHRSVSWYQQTPGQGLQFLFEYFSETQRNKGNFPGRFSGRQFSNSRSEMNVSTLELGDSALYLCASSFASGQETQYFGPGTRLLVL.

This clonotype was found once. J is TRBJ2-5 and V is TRBV19, with D unclear. This CDR3 has 14 amino acids. The germline V gene has CDR1 LNHDA and CDR2 SQIVND (reference sequence). The ends were cut back, 5 bases at V and 0 bases at J, with 10 bases in the middle. The CDR3 sequence is CASSPVEYQETQYF. The CDR3, as DNA: TGTGCCAGTAGTCCTGTGGAGTACCAAGAGACCCAGTACTTC.

This clonotype appeared a few times. The genes are TRBV28 and TRBJ2-5, with D tentatively TRBD1 (6 bases). In germline, CDR1 is MDHEN, CDR2 SYDVKM. V was trimmed by 5 bases and J by 5 bases, leaving 18 bases between them. CDR3 length equals 15 residues. CDR3: CASSLDRRRGETQYF. The DNA for the CDR3 is TGTGCCAGCAGTCTCGACAGGAGGAGAGGGGAGACCCAGTACTTC.

As to this clonotype: An end of the junction does not agree with germline; a read error may underlie this. The rearrangement links TRBV4-3 to TRBJ2-4; 7 nucleotides line up with TRBD2. The DNA end is a closer match to TRBJ2-7, so the J assignment may be wrong. CDR1 and CDR2 from the germline V gene are LGHNA and YSLEER. The CDR3 is 15 residues long. The chain's CDR3 is CASSQVRGSSCEQYF. DNA for the CDR3: TGCGCCAGCAGCCAGGTGCGGGGGAGCTCCTGCGAGCAGTACTTC.

This rearrangement joins TRBV7-9 to TRBJ2-5; D may be TRBD2 (6 bases). The CDR3 extends over 14 amino acids. V shed 5 bases and J shed 2 bases, with 12 bases lying between them. CDR1 is SEHNR and CDR2 is FQNEAQ in the germline V gene (reference sequence). CDR3 DNA: TGTGCCAGCAGCGCCTTAGCGGCACAAGAGACCCAGTACTTC. Its protein is CASSALAAQETQYF. The variable domain in full, completed from reference TRBV7-9 and TRBJ2-5, reads DTGVSQNPRHKITKRGQNVTFRCDPISEHNRLYWYRQTLGQGPEFLTYFQNEAQLEKSRLLSDRFSAERPKGSFSTLEIQRTEQGDSAMYLCASSALAAQETQYFGPGTRLLVL.

This clonotype has just a few counts. The V gene is TRBV9, the J gene TRBJ2-3, with D possibly being TRBD1 or TRBD2 (6 bases each). V was clipped by 0 bases and J by 2 bases, with 16 bases between them. Germline CDR1 SGDLS, CDR2 YYNGEE. This CDR3 comprises 17 residues. CDR3 sequence reads: CASSVEGTGAYTDTQYF. In DNA, the CDR3 is TGTGCCAGCAGCGTAGAAGGGACGGGGGCTTACACAGATACGCAGTATTTT.

This clonotype has a handful of counts. V and J are TRBV24-1 and TRBJ2-5; TRBD1 is a possible D gene (5 bases). CDR3 length equals 15 residues. V was cut by 7 bases and J by 3 bases, with 17 bases left in between. Per germline, CDR1 KGHDR and CDR2 SFDVKD. The CDR3 DNA sequence: TGTGCCACCAGCGACAGCAGATCGGCAGAAGAGACCCAGTACTTC. Translating gives CATSDSRSAEETQYF.

The V and J genes are TRBV29-1 and TRBJ2-1; D gene ambiguous. This CDR3 region has 15 residues. Per the germline V gene, CDR1 is SQVTM and CDR2 is ANQGSEA. The CDR3 loop is CIRLPPGRSRNEQFF. The DNA of the CDR3 is TGCATCAGACTCCCCCCCGGACGGAGTCGCAATGAGCAGTTCTTC.

The chain couples TRBV7-2 to TRBJ2-3; TRBD1 might be the D (6 bases). Trimming cost V 5 bases and J 2 bases, with 14 bases left between them. The CDR3 runs 15 residues. Germline V CDR1 and CDR2: SGHTA, FQGNSA. CDR3: CASSHDRSSTDTQYF. In nucleotides, the CDR3 is TGTGCCAGCAGCCATGACAGGTCCTCCACAGATACGCAGTATTTT.

This clonotype was observed a handful of times. This chain joins TRBV27 and TRBJ2-3; a weak D match, TRBD2 (7 bases). V was cut by 4 bases and J by 3 bases, with 14 bases left in between. Germline V lookup: CDR1 MNHEY, CDR2 SMNVEV (reference sequence). The CDR3 length is 15 residues. The CDR3 DNA sequence: TGTGCCAGCAGTTGGGCGGGGGCTATAACAGATACGCAGTATTTT. This sequence encodes CASSWAGAITDTQYF.

The chain has TRBV20-1 and TRBJ1-2, with a weak D call TRBD1 (6 bases). Germline V CDR1 and CDR2: DFQATT, SNEGSKA (reference sequence). The CDR3 extends over 12 amino acids. Trimming cost V 6 bases and J 8 bases, with 16 bases left between them. CDR3 bases: TGCAGTGCCCCCCGGGGAGGGGGGGGCTACACCTTC. Protein sequence: CSAPRGGGGYTF.

The chain couples TRBV27 to TRBJ2-1; TRBD2 might be the D (7 bases). This CDR3 has 15 residues. The ends were cut back, 3 bases at V and 13 bases at J, with 22 bases in the middle. Per germline, CDR1 MNHEY and CDR2 SMNVEV (reference sequence). CDR3 sequence: CASSLGGPASRIQFF. CDR3 coding DNA: TGTGCCAGCAGTTTGGGGGGGCCGGCTAGCAGGATCCAGTTCTTC.

This clonotype was detected a few times. The gene calls are TRBV29-1 and TRBJ2-3; D possibly corresponds to TRBD1 (7 bases). Germline values: CDR1 SQVTM, CDR2 ANQGSEA. Between the trimmed V and J ends, which lost 1 base and 4 bases, there was a span of 18 bases. The CDR3 loop spans 16 amino acids. The CDR3 protein is CSVEGFRGGGADTQYF. The CDR3 nucleotides are TGCAGCGTTGAAGGATTTCGTGGAGGGGGCGCAGATACGCAGTATTTT.

This sequence joins TRBV20-1 and TRBJ1-5; 8 bases agree with TRBD1. Germline V CDR1 and CDR2: DFQATT, SNEGSKA (reference sequence). The ends lost 3 bases at V and 8 bases at J; junction bases unmatched: 3. The CDR3 contains 12 residues. The chain's CDR3 is CSARDREEPQHF. The CDR3 DNA reads TGCAGTGCTAGGGACAGGGAGGAGCCCCAGCATTTT.

This clonotype was counted only a few times. This chain connects TRBV7-2 to TRBJ2-3; TRBD2 might be the D (6 bases). V gave up 5 bases and J gave up 7 bases, with 13 bases separating them. This CDR3 spans 13 amino acids. Germline V gene data show CDR1 as SGHTA and CDR2 as FQGNSA. The CDR3 region is CASSPRTTNTQYF. The CDR3 region has the DNA TGTGCCAGCAGCCCCAGGACTACCAATACGCAGTATTTT.

This clonotype was found many times. V usage is TRBV7-3 and J usage is TRBJ2-5, with no clear D. The CDR3 covers 13 residues. Germline CDR1 is SGHTA and CDR2 is FQGTGA. Trimming stripped 6 bases from V and 5 bases from J, with 13 bases between. The CDR3 here is CASSLGSAETQYF. The CDR3 DNA follows: TGTGCCAGCAGTTTAGGTAGTGCGGAGACCCAGTACTTC. The full variable domain, with the rest looked up from reference TRBV7-3 and TRBJ2-5, is GAGVSQTPSNKVTEKGKYVELRCDPISGHTALYWYRQSLGQGPEFLIYFQGTGAADDSGLPNDRFFAVRPEGSVSTLKIQRTERGDSAVYLCASSLGSAETQYFGPGTRLLVL.

This clonotype has just a few counts. This chain uses TRBV11-1 with TRBJ2-3; D might be TRBD1 (5 bases). V gave up 3 bases and J gave up 1 base, with 8 bases separating them. The CDR3 runs to 14 residues. Per the germline V gene, CDR1 is SGHAT and CDR2 is FQDESV (reference sequence). The CDR3 bases are TGTGCCAGCAGCTTCATCAGGGGCACAGATACGCAGTATTTT. Translating gives CASSFIRGTDTQYF.

The V gene is TRBV6-5, the J gene TRBJ1-5; D is uncertain. There are 14 residues in the CDR3. Trimming removed 10 bases at V and 0 bases at J, with 13 bases between. The germline gives CDR1 MNHEY, CDR2 SVGAGI. The CDR3 bases are TGTGCCACCCGACGAGACCATAGCAATCAGCCCCAGCATTTT. It encodes CATRRDHSNQPQHF.

The CDR3, as DNA: TGCAGTGCCGGTGGAAGCTCCTATAATTCACCCCTCCACTTT. It is translated as CSAGGSSYNSPLHF. This chain uses TRBV20-1 with TRBJ1-6; D is unresolved. Germline CDR1 reads DFQATT; CDR2 reads SNEGSKA (reference sequence). The CDR3 runs to 14 residues. With 6 bases removed from V and 0 bases from J, the gap between germline ends came to 9 bases.

The chain combines TRBV14 with TRBJ1-2; D gene unclear. Per germline, CDR1 SGHDN and CDR2 FVKESK. The germline V and J ends were trimmed by 3 bases and 2 bases, with 7 bases remaining between them. The CDR3 is 13 amino acids. The CDR3 DNA reads TGTGCCAGCAGCCAGTACGGGAACTATGGCTACACCTTC. It yields the protein CASSQYGNYGYTF.

V gene TRBV25-1 combines with J gene TRBJ1-1, with D possibly TRBD1 on 5 matching bases. Trimming took 7 bases from V and 6 from J, leaving 15 bases between them. The germline CDR1 and CDR2 sequences are MGHDK and SYGVNS. The CDR3 loop spans 13 amino acids. CDR3 sequence: CASTYGGVAEAFF. CDR3 nucleotide sequence: TGTGCCAGCACCTATGGAGGGGTAGCTGAAGCTTTCTTT.

The V and J genes are TRBV27 and TRBJ2-1, with TRBD2 matching over 14 bases. Germline lookup yields CDR1 MNHEY and CDR2 SMNVEV (reference sequence). The CDR3 runs 16 residues. With 7 bases clipped from V and 9 bases from J, the junction kept 11 bases outside the gene matches. The CDR3 nucleotides are TGTGCCAGCACCCGCAGGGGGACTAGCGGGGGAGGTGAGCAGTTCTTC. Its protein product is CASTRRGTSGGGEQFF.

The gene calls are TRBV11-2 and TRBJ2-3, with TRBD1 as a possible D gene (5 bases). The CDR3 spans 16 residues. Germline V CDR1 and CDR2: SGHAT, FQNNGV. V was trimmed by 3 bases and J by 2 bases, leaving 15 bases between them. In DNA, the CDR3 is TGTGCCAGCAGCTTCCGGTTTACAGGTTACACAGATACGCAGTATTTT. Its protein is CASSFRFTGYTDTQYF.

The chain carries TRBV4-1 and TRBJ2-7, with 9 bases matching TRBD1. Trimming took 3 bases from V and 1 from J; bases not matched to a gene: 10. Germline V gene lookup returns CDR1 MGHRA and CDR2 YSYEKL. The CDR3 is made up of 17 amino acids. The chain's CDR3 is CASSQNLDRGLSYEQYF. As DNA, the CDR3 is TGCGCCAGCAGCCAGAATTTGGACAGGGGACTGTCCTACGAGCAGTACTTC.

The gene calls are TRBV28 and TRBJ2-3; D call uncertain. CDR3 length: 15 amino acids. The V and J ends lost 7 bases and 4 bases respectively, with 18 bases between them. Germline V lookup: CDR1 MDHEN, CDR2 SYDVKM. For the CDR3, the DNA is TGTGCCAGCATGCTGGCAGGTACGGATGCAGATACGCAGTATTTT. Translated: CASMLAGTDADTQYF.

The rearrangement joins TRBV27 to TRBJ1-6; 11 bases are shared with TRBD1. Germline CDR1 MNHEY, CDR2 SMNVEV (reference sequence). Losses at the gene ends were 4 bases for V and 11 bases for J; bases not matched to a gene: 7. The CDR3 loop spans 15 amino acids. For the CDR3, the DNA is TGTGCCAGCAGTTCGGCGGGGACAGGGGGGCCACCCCTCCACTTT. Protein product: CASSSAGTGGPPLHF.

The gene calls are TRBV20-1 and TRBJ2-1; TRBD1 matches at 8 bases. Germline values: CDR1 DFQATT, CDR2 SNEGSKA (reference sequence). The ends lost 4 bases at V and 11 bases at J; junction bases unmatched: 4. The CDR3 loop spans 11 amino acids. The CDR3 coding sequence is TGCAGTGCTACAACAGGGGGAAAGCAGTTCTTC. It yields the protein CSATTGGKQFF.